This T cell receptor (beta chain) was sequenced for a study of blood T cell repertoires in COVID-19. Study context: PBMCs, B-cell-depleted T cells, or T cells were the source of the cDNA or gDNA that made up the material.

CDR1 and CDR2 (germline): GTSNPN, SVGIG (reference sequence). The ends lost 1 base at V and 12 bases at J; junction bases unmatched: 0. The CDR3 consists of 11 residues. Original processing notes: Estimation of nucleated cell counts was performed using reference gene primer amplification. The protocol was immunoSEQ multiplex PCR, while the TCRdb copy is restricted to in-frame clones and leaves out a portion. That table furnishes V, J and clone size, whereas the DNA furnished D and trimming. The table includes roughly 120,000 clones, 90% to 95% detected once. This receptor was obtained from a man in his forties or fifties with COVID-19, enrolled during active disease. The chain couples TRBV30 to TRBJ2-1, with 10 bases that match TRBD2. The sequencing sample was made of peripheral blood. CDR3 region: CAWSGLAGQFF. Written as DNA, the CDR3 is TGTGCCTGGAGTGGACTAGCGGGGCAGTTCTTC.